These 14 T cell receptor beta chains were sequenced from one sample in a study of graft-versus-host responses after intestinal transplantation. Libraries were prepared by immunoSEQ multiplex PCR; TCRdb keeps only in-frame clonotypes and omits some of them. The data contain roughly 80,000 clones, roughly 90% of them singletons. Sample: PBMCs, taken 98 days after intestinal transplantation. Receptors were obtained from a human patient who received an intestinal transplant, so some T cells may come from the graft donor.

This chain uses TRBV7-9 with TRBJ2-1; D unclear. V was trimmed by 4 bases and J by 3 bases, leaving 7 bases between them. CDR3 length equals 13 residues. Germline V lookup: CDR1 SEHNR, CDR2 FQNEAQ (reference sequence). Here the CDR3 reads CASSSPIYNEQFF. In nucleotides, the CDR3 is TGTGCCAGCAGCTCACCGATCTACAATGAGCAGTTCTTC.

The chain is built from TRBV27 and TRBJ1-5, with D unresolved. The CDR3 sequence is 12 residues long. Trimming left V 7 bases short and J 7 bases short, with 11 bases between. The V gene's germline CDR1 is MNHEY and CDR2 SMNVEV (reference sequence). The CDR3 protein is CASIPKGQPQHF. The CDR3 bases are TGTGCCAGCATCCCTAAAGGACAGCCCCAGCATTTT.

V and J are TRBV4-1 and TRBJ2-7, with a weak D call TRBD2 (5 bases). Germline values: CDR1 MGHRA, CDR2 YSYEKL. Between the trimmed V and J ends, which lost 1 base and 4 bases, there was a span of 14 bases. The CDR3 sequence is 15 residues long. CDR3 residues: CASSQGSAEAYEQYF. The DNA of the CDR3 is TGCGCCAGCAGCCAAGGTTCGGCGGAGGCATACGAGCAGTACTTC.

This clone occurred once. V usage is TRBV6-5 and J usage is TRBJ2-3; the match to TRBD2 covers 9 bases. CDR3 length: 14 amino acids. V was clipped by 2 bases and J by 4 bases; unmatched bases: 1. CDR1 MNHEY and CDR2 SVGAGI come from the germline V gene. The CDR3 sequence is CASSYGGGADTQYF. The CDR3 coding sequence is TGTGCCAGCAGTTACGGCGGGGGGGCAGATACGCAGTATTTT.

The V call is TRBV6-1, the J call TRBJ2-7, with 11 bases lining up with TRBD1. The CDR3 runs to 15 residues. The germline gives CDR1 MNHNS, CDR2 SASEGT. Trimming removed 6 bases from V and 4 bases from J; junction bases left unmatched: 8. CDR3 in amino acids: CASSRTGGELYEQYF. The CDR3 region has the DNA TGTGCCAGCAGCCGGACAGGGGGCGAGTTGTACGAGCAGTACTTC.

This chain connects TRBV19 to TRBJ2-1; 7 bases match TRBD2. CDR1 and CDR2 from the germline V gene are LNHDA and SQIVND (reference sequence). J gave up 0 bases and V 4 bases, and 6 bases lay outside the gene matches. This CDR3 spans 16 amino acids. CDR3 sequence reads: CASSRGSGASYNEQFF. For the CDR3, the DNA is TGTGCCAGTAGTAGAGGGAGCGGGGCCTCCTACAATGAGCAGTTCTTC. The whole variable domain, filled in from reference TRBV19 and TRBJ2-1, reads DGGITQSPKYLFRKEGQNVTLSCEQNLNHDAMYWYRQDPGQGLRLIYYSQIVNDFQKGDIAEGYSVSREKKESFPLTVTSAQKNPTAFYLCASSRGSGASYNEQFFGPGTRLTVL.

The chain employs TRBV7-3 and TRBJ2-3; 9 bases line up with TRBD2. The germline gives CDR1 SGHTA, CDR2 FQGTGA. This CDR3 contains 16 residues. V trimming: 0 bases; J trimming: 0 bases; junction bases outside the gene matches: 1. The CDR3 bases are TGTGCCAGCAGCTTAACTAGCGGGGGTAGCACAGATACGCAGTATTTT. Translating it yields CASSLTSGGSTDTQYF.

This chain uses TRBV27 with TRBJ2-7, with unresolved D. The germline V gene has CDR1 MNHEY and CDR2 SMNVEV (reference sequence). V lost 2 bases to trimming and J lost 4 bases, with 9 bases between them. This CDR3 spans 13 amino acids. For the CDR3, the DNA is TGTGCCAGCAGTTTAGGACCCCAGTACGAGCAGTACTTC. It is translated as CASSLGPQYEQYF.

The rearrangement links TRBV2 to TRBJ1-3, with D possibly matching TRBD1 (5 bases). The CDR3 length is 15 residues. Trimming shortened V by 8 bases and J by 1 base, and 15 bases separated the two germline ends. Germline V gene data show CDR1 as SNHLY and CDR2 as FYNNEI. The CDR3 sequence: CASCREAGSGNTIYF. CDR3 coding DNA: TGTGCCAGCTGCAGGGAAGCGGGGTCTGGAAACACCATATATTTT.

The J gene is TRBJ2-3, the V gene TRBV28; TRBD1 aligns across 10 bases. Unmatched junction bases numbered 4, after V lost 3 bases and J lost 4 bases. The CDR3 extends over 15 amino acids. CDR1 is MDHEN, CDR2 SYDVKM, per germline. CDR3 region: CASSFMTGGADTQYF. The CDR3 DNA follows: TGTGCCAGCAGTTTCATGACAGGGGGCGCAGATACGCAGTATTTT.

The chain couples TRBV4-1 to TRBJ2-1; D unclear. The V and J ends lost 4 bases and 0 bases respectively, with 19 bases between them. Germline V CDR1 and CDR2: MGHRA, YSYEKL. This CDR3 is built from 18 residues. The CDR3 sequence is CASSLLTGPSISYNEQFF. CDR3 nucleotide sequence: TGCGCCAGCAGCCTACTAACCGGGCCCTCTATCTCCTACAATGAGCAGTTCTTC.

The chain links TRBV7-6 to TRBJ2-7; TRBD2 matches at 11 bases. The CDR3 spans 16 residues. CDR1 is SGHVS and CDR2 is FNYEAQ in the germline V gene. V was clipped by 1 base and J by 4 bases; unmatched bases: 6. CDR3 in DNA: TGTGCCAGCAGCTTAGTAGGGGGGACTAGCGGTTACGAGCAGTACTTC. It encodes CASSLVGGTSGYEQYF.

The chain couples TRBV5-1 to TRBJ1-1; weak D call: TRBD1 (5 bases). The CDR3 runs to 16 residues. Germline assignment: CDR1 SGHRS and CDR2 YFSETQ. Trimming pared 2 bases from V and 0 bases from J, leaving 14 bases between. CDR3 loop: CASSFVGGSMNTEAFF. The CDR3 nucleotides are TGCGCCAGCAGCTTTGTCGGGGGGAGCATGAACACTGAAGCTTTCTTT.

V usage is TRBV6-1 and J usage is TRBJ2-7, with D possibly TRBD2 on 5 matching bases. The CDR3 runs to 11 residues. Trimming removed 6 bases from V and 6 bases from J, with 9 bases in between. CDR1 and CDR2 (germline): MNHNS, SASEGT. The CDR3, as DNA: TGTGCCAGCAGCCTGGGGAGCGAGCAGTACTTC. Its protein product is CASSLGSEQYF.